The TCR delta chain under discussion was sequenced for a study of gamma-delta chains in newborns, infants, children. Per the germline V gene, CDR1 is GEAIGNYY and CDR2 is EKD. Trimming removed 3 bases from V and 3 bases from J; junction bases left unmatched: 3. CDR3 length equals 17 residues. TCRdb redid the clone calls on the reads with CATT. The data show 3,500 to 5,000 delta-chain clones, less than 7% seen once. This clone was detected a few times. This chain uses TRDV2 with TRDJ3; TRDD3 aligns across 11 bases. The sample taken for sequencing was blood. This TCR was recovered from a child who was a newborn, infant or young child, either healthy, febrile or measles-vaccinated (not recorded which). The CDR3 DNA is TGTGCCTGTGACGCTACTGGGGGATACTGGGACACCCGACAGATGTTTTTC. Protein sequence: CACDATGGYWDTRQMFF.